This T cell receptor (beta chain) was identified during a study of T cell responses to AZD1222 COVID-19 vaccine (dated by TCRdb to the early 2020s). In terms of the full investigation: TCR sequencing was performed for some 250 trial participants, of whom some 200 were given two doses of AZD1222 and approximately 25 were given two doses of MenACWY control vaccine. Trial participants were enrolled into age subgroups of 18-55, 56-69 and 70-plus years, which contained 148, 28 and 57 TCR-sequenced participants, respectively.

Sequences LNHNV (CDR1) and YYDKDF (CDR2) are obtained from the germline V gene (reference sequence). V is reduced by 6 bases and J by 0 bases, leaving a spacing of 6 bases between them. From the cysteine through the phenylalanine, the CDR3 covers 13 amino acids. Of all the DNA, just the CDR3 is kept, 39 bases in frame from base 1. Sample time point, as interpreted from the label and publication: about 28 days (+/-7) after the second vaccine dose. Because spike-specific TCR depth and breadth did not differ between the two schedules, AZD1222 recipients who got a second dose at roughly 4 weeks were pooled with those who got a second dose at roughly 12 weeks. Vaccinee samples were obtained from the UK trials COV001 and COV002, which included a single-blind randomized controlled phase 2/3 trial of AZD1222 (ChAdOx1 nCoV-19) in healthy adults. For TCRbeta chain sequencing, PBMC samples from trial participants were taken at day 0 and at day 28 after the second dose.

The full study reports these points: Because no day 14 peak-response samples were available, repertoires were characterized only after the peak T cell response. Only five to seven AZD1222 recipients were SARS-CoV-2 seropositive at baseline, limiting conclusions about previously exposed vaccinees. Reportedly, close to half of the unique spike-specific TCRs recognized epitopes lying outside the regions that are mutated in the B.1.351 and B.1.1.7 variants. Participants were mostly white British and included more females than males, and it was suggested by the authors that clonal diversity may have been underestimated. In the small 56-69-year group, the increase in depth fell short of significance, most likely because of low power. CD4 TCRs associated with the vaccine covered the entire spike protein, and the dominant responses were in regions 160-218 and 743-854. After two AZD1222 doses, both the breadth and the depth of spike-specific TCRs were significantly higher than at day 0 and than in MenACWY recipients.

About this clone itself: What this receptor recognizes is not known. No much larger clonotype is one base removed from it; base qualities were not supplied.

The CDR3 regions of human TCRbeta chains were analyzed by immunosequencing. The published analysis was carried out like this. TCRs in the repertoires were matched against a reference library of SARS-CoV-2-specific TCRs that had been generated with the MIRA antigen-specificity platform. Breadth was defined as the fraction of unique TCRs that were SARS-CoV-2-associated, and depth was defined as the fraction of total T cells that were SARS-CoV-2-associated. Using the MIRA data, each spike-specific TCR was assigned both to the spike region to which the TCR was reactive and to a CD4 or CD8 class. Log10-transformed breadth and depth values were compared by one-way ANOVA with Sidak's multiple comparisons tests. The table comes from immuneACCESS by way of TCRdb, which keeps in-frame sequences with V and J called. Part of the clones is missing from these tables; in studies checked, under half for an unresolved V gene and the rest for unknown reasons. That table supplies the V and J calls and clone size; D and trimming were determined from the DNA. The sample yields approximately 150,000 clones; 75% to 95% were counted once. 3% to 3.5% of the sample lies in the top ten.

The sample consisted of peripheral blood, taken 28 days after the second AZD1222 dose. The rearrangement combines TRBV15 with TRBJ1-3, with the D gene uncertain. The origin of this receptor is an adult who received the AZD1222 COVID-19 vaccine. CDR3 protein: CATRTSSGNTIYF. Here is the DNA: TGTGCCACCAGAACCAGCTCTGGAAACACCATATATTTT.